This TCR beta chain was retrieved from a study of blood T cell repertoires in COVID-19. Study at large: The United States, Italy and Spain were the sources of the acute and convalescent COVID-19 samples. T cells, B-cell-depleted T cells, or PBMCs supplied cDNA or gDNA.

CDR3 length: 15 residues. V was cut by 5 bases and J by 0 bases, with 14 bases left in between. Germline loops: CDR1 LGHDT, CDR2 YNNKEL (reference sequence). As handled by the study authors: Reference gene primer amplification in the assay estimated nucleated cell counts. Using immunoSEQ multiplex PCR, the repertoire was profiled, and TCRdb retains in-frame clones only, with some absent. V and J calls and clone size are those listed in that table; D and trimming were worked out from the DNA. Altogether 200,000 to 250,000 clones are present, 82% being singletons, with the ten largest covering 3.6%. This chain connects TRBV3-1 (or the pseudogene TRBV3-2) to TRBJ2-7; a weak D match, TRBD1 (7 bases). The sequenced material came from peripheral blood. The sequence was obtained from a woman of 80 years or more with acute or convalescent COVID-19. Written as DNA, the CDR3 is TGTGCCAGCAGCGCGGGACAGCTAAACTCCTACGAGCAGTACTTC. This encodes CASSAGQLNSYEQYF.